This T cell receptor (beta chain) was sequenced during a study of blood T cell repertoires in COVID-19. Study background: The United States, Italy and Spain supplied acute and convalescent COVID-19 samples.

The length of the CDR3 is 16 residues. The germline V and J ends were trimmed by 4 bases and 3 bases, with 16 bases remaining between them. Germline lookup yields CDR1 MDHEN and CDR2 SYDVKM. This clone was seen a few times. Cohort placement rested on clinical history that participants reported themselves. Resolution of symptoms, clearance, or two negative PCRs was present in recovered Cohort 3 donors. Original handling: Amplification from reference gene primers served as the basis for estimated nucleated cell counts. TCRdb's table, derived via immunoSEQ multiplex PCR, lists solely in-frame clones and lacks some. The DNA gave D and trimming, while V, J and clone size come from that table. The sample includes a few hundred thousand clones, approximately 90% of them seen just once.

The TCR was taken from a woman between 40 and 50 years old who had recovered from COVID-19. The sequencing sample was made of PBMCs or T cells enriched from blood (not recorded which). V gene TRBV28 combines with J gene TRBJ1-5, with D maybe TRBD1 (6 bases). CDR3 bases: TGTGCCAGCAGTTCAAAGACAGGTCTTTCCAATCAGCCCCAGCATTTT. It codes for CASSSKTGLSNQPQHF. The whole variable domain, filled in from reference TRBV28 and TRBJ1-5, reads DVKVTQSSRYLVKRTGEKVFLECVQDMDHENMFWYRQDPGLGLRLIYFSYDVKMKEKGDIPEGYSVSREKKERFSLILESASTNQTSMYLCASSSKTGLSNQPQHFGDGTRLSIL.